The entry below gives a single T cell receptor (beta chain) sequence along with its context. Which antigen it targets is not known. No quality values exist for individual bases; no much larger clone is one base distant. Genomic DNA was isolated from the sorted cells so that the TCRbeta CDR3 region could be sequenced. The immunoSEQ Assay was used to sequence the TCRbeta CDR3 regions. The table was pulled from immuneACCESS by TCRdb, which kept in-frame rearrangements only. Such tables lose some clones; where checked, under half of the loss comes from unresolved V genes, and the rest has no known cause. The sample data list 39,000 or so clones, and around nine tenths of these were observed just once. The leading ten clones occupy roughly 40% of the sample. Trimming removed 4 bases from V and 4 bases from J; the gene matches leave 4 bases unexplained. In the germline V gene (reference sequence), CDR1 corresponds to SGHNT and CDR2 to YYREEE. The CDR3 runs 14 amino acids, cysteine and phenylalanine included. Of all the DNA, just the CDR3 is kept, 42 bases in frame from base 1.

The sample belongs to a study of OX40 agonist ivuxolimab in advanced cancers. Regarding the complete study: The costimulatory receptor OX40 (CD134) was targeted by ivuxolimab, a fully human IgG2 agonistic monoclonal antibody. Intravenous ivuxolimab was administered to patients every 2 weeks at six dose levels: 0.01, 0.1, 0.3, 1.5, 3 and 10 mg/kg. Of the roughly 51 patients in dose escalation, 19 had hepatocellular carcinoma, about 15 had melanoma, 9 had renal cell carcinoma and 9 had head and neck cancer. The dose-escalation cohort was 82.7% male with a mean age of 60 years, ranging from roughly 20 to 85. Prior anti-PD-1, anti-PD-L1 or anti-CTLA-4 therapy was permitted, and checkpoint inhibitors had been received by more than 35% of dose-escalation patients. Partial responses were achieved by three dose-escalation patients, of whom one had hepatocellular carcinoma and two had cutaneous melanoma. Peripheral TCRbeta sequencing was intended to test whether TCR sequence diversity was altered and clonal T-cell expansion was caused by ivuxolimab. The monotherapy dose-escalation portion (N = 52 patients) of the phase I ivuxolimab trial is reported in the paper. Overall study results and their limits: Antigen specificity was not determined for the clonally expanded peripheral T cells. In partial responders in the 0.1-3.0 mg/kg groups, normalized peripheral clonal expansion was found to be among the lowest, especially among CD8+ T cells. After ivuxolimab, expanded clones were on average more numerous among CD8+ T cells than among CD4+ T cells. Low levels of normalized T-cell clonal expansion were also seen in some patients who did not respond. At doses of 0.1 to 3.0 mg/kg, clonal expansion of both CD4+ and CD8+ blood T cells was observed from baseline to week 6.

The trial excluded patients who had a history of autoimmune disease or were on systemic immunosuppression. Peripheral blood for TCR sequencing was collected from all dose cohorts at baseline, on cycle 4 day 1, and on cycle 7 day 1. Samples came from an open-label, multicenter, first-in-human phase I dose-escalation trial of ivuxolimab. Adults with locally advanced or metastatic melanoma, renal cell carcinoma, hepatocellular carcinoma or head and neck squamous cell carcinoma were enrolled in the trial. Before TCR sequencing, CD4+ and CD8+ T cells were separately sorted from peripheral blood. The chain couples TRBV5-4 to TRBJ1-3; 8 central nucleotides agree with TRBD1. This sample comprised CD4+ or CD8+ T cells sorted from blood, obtained in a trial of the OX40 agonist ivuxolimab. The TCR was taken from an adult with an advanced solid tumor such as melanoma, head and neck, liver or kidney cancer. The DNA is TGTGCCAGCAGCAGACAGGGGTCCGGAAACACCATATATTTT. It translates as CASSRQGSGNTIYF. The CDR3, completed at both ends by the reference TRBV5-4 and TRBJ1-3 genes, gives the full variable domain ETGVTQSPTHLIKTRGQQVTLRCSSQSGHNTVSWYQQALGQGPQFIFQYYREEENGRGNFPPRFSGLQFPNYSSELNVNALELDDSALYLCASSRQGSGNTIYFGEGSWLTVV.